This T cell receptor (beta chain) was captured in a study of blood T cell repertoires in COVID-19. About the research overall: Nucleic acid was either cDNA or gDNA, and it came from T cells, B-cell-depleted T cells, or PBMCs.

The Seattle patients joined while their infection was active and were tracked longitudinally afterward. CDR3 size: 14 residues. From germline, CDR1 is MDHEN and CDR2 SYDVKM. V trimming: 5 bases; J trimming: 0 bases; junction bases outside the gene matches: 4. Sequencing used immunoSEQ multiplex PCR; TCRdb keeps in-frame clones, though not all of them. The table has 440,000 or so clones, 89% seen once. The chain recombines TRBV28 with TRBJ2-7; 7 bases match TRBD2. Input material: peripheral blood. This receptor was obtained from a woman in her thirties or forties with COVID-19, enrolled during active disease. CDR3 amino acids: CASSLLANSYEQYF. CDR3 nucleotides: TGTGCCAGCAGTCTACTAGCGAACTCCTACGAGCAGTACTTC.